A selection of T cell receptor beta chains follows, all from one sample in a study of T cell responses to AZD1222 COVID-19 vaccine. The method was immunoSEQ multiplex PCR; TCRdb's version includes in-frame clones alone and lacks a portion of them. The sample lists about 120,000 clones, approximately 90% seen once, with 2.4% in the top ten. Specimen: peripheral blood, collected on day 0 of AZD1222 vaccination. These receptors were taken from an adult in good health. The CDR3 runs from the conserved cysteine through the conserved F or W. Fields, in order: J gene, D gene, clone size, V gene, CDR3 protein, CDR3 DNA. The D gene is left open where the match is weak. The size of a clone is reported for some rows only, either as once, few or many, or as a class for expanded clones.

j_call: TRBJ1-3
d_call: NA
clone_size: NA
v_call: TRBV7-8
cdr3_aa: CASSPNPANSGNTIYF
cdr3_nt: TGTGCCAGCAGCCCAAACCCTGCGAACTCTGGAAACACCATATATTTT

j_call: TRBJ2-1
d_call: NA
clone_size: NA
v_call: TRBV9
cdr3_aa: CASSTRDGQYNEQFF
cdr3_nt: TGTGCCAGCAGCACACGGGACGGTCAATACAATGAGCAGTTCTTC

j_call: TRBJ2-6
d_call: TRBD2
clone_size: NA
v_call: TRBV28
cdr3_aa: CASSSSGRALGANVLTF
cdr3_nt: TGTGCCAGCAGCTCTAGCGGGAGGGCCCTTGGGGCCAACGTCCTGACTTTC

j_call: TRBJ1-2
d_call: NA
clone_size: NA
v_call: TRBV5-6
cdr3_aa: CASSFIGENGYTF
cdr3_nt: TGTGCCAGCAGCTTCATCGGGGAGAATGGCTACACCTTC

j_call: TRBJ1-1
d_call: TRBD1
clone_size: NA
v_call: TRBV7-9
cdr3_aa: CASSETGMNTEAFF
cdr3_nt: TGTGCCAGCAGCGAGACAGGGATGAACACTGAAGCTTTCTTT

j_call: TRBJ2-7
d_call: TRBD2
clone_size: NA
v_call: TRBV27
cdr3_aa: CASTPGLAGGAYEQYF
cdr3_nt: TGTGCCAGCACCCCCGGACTAGCGGGAGGAGCCTACGAGCAGTACTTC

j_call: TRBJ1-1
d_call: NA
clone_size: once
v_call: TRBV9
cdr3_aa: CASSSRQSMDTEAFF
cdr3_nt: TGTGCCAGCAGTTCCCGACAAAGTATGGACACTGAAGCTTTCTTT

j_call: TRBJ1-2
d_call: NA
clone_size: NA
v_call: TRBV7-2
cdr3_aa: CASSFRRFQGYTF
cdr3_nt: TGTGCCAGCAGCTTCCGCAGGTTCCAGGGCTACACCTTC

j_call: TRBJ1-1
d_call: NA
clone_size: NA
v_call: TRBV2
cdr3_aa: CASYKTGGGEAFF
cdr3_nt: TGTGCCAGCTATAAGACAGGAGGAGGTGAAGCTTTCTTT

j_call: TRBJ1-2
d_call: NA
clone_size: NA
v_call: TRBV19
cdr3_aa: CASSIDSSGGGGYTF
cdr3_nt: TGTGCCAGTAGTATCGATTCCTCCGGGGGCGGAGGCTACACCTTC

j_call: TRBJ1-6
d_call: NA
clone_size: NA
v_call: TRBV3-1/TRBV3-2
cdr3_aa: CASSLSGASNNSPLHF
cdr3_nt: TGTGCCAGCAGCCTTTCGGGGGCATCTAATAATTCACCCCTCCACTTT

j_call: TRBJ1-1
d_call: TRBD1
clone_size: NA
v_call: TRBV7-9
cdr3_aa: CASSLGMTGGTEAFF
cdr3_nt: TGTGCCAGCAGCTTAGGGATGACAGGGGGCACTGAAGCTTTCTTT

j_call: TRBJ1-1
d_call: NA
clone_size: NA
v_call: TRBV29-1
cdr3_aa: CSVNQANTEAFF
cdr3_nt: TGCAGCGTTAACCAAGCGAACACTGAAGCTTTCTTT

j_call: TRBJ1-2
d_call: TRBD1
clone_size: NA
v_call: TRBV6-1
cdr3_aa: CASSEVGTGLKEGYTF
cdr3_nt: TGTGCCAGCAGTGAAGTGGGGACAGGGCTTAAGGAGGGCTACACCTTC

j_call: TRBJ1-4
d_call: NA
clone_size: NA
v_call: TRBV30
cdr3_aa: CAWSVRPGKGEKLFF
cdr3_nt: TGTGCCTGGAGTGTACGGCCCGGGAAGGGGGAAAAACTGTTTTTT

j_call: TRBJ2-3
d_call: TRBD2
clone_size: NA
v_call: TRBV5-1
cdr3_aa: CASRTSGSTDTQYF
cdr3_nt: TGCGCCAGCAGGACTAGCGGGAGTACAGATACGCAGTATTTT

j_call: TRBJ1-6
d_call: NA
clone_size: NA
v_call: TRBV10-3
cdr3_aa: CAISELGNSPLHF
cdr3_nt: TGTGCCATCAGTGAATTAGGTAATTCACCCCTCCACTTT

j_call: TRBJ1-5
d_call: NA
clone_size: once
v_call: TRBV28
cdr3_aa: CASTPGGSNQPQHF
cdr3_nt: TGTGCCAGCACCCCGGGGGGTAGCAATCAGCCCCAGCATTTT

j_call: TRBJ2-7
d_call: TRBD2
clone_size: NA
v_call: TRBV27
cdr3_aa: CASSGLADYEQYF
cdr3_nt: TGTGCCAGCAGTGGACTAGCGGACTACGAGCAGTACTTC

j_call: TRBJ1-1
d_call: TRBD1
clone_size: NA
v_call: TRBV5-1
cdr3_aa: CASSLTPGQSRLNTEAFF
cdr3_nt: TGCGCCAGCAGCTTAACACCGGGACAGAGTCGATTGAACACTGAAGCTTTCTTT

j_call: TRBJ1-5
d_call: NA
clone_size: NA
v_call: TRBV10-3
cdr3_aa: CAISAAGVQPQHF
cdr3_nt: TGTGCCATCAGTGCGGCAGGGGTCCAGCCCCAGCATTTT

j_call: TRBJ2-7
d_call: NA
clone_size: NA
v_call: TRBV29-1
cdr3_aa: CSVVRGIPYEQYF
cdr3_nt: TGCAGCGTCGTACGAGGGATCCCCTACGAGCAGTACTTC

j_call: TRBJ1-6
d_call: TRBD1
clone_size: once
v_call: TRBV28
cdr3_aa: CATQATPGQGNSPLHF
cdr3_nt: TGTGCCACCCAAGCGACCCCGGGACAGGGCAATTCACCCCTCCACTTT

j_call: TRBJ2-1
d_call: NA
clone_size: NA
v_call: TRBV7-9
cdr3_aa: CASSPRVEQFF
cdr3_nt: TGTGCCAGCAGCCCCAGAGTTGAGCAGTTCTTC

j_call: TRBJ1-3
d_call: TRBD1
clone_size: NA
v_call: TRBV19
cdr3_aa: CASTPDRAYGNTIYF
cdr3_nt: TGTGCCAGTACCCCCGACAGGGCATACGGAAACACCATATATTTT

j_call: TRBJ1-5
d_call: NA
clone_size: NA
v_call: TRBV29-1
cdr3_aa: CSVVSGVEPQHF
cdr3_nt: TGCAGCGTTGTCTCAGGGGTTGAGCCCCAGCATTTT

j_call: TRBJ1-5
d_call: NA
clone_size: NA
v_call: TRBV7-7
cdr3_aa: CASSLFEGQPQHF
cdr3_nt: TGTGCTAGCAGCTTATTCGAAGGGCAGCCCCAGCATTTT

j_call: TRBJ1-1
d_call: TRBD1
clone_size: NA
v_call: TRBV19
cdr3_aa: CASNRGLGTEAFF
cdr3_nt: TGTGCCAGCAACAGGGGGCTGGGCACTGAAGCTTTCTTT

j_call: TRBJ2-7
d_call: NA
clone_size: NA
v_call: TRBV6-6
cdr3_aa: CASSSGRANYEQYF
cdr3_nt: TGTGCCAGCAGTTCCGGCAGGGCAAACTACGAGCAGTACTTC

j_call: TRBJ2-1
d_call: TRBD2
clone_size: NA
v_call: TRBV30
cdr3_aa: CAWSPPTSGWANEQFF
cdr3_nt: TGTGCCTGGAGTCCTCCGACTAGCGGGTGGGCCAATGAGCAGTTCTTC

j_call: TRBJ1-6
d_call: NA
clone_size: NA
v_call: TRBV7-8
cdr3_aa: CASSLVAGSSLHF
cdr3_nt: TGTGCCAGCAGCTTAGTGGCAGGGTCATCCCTCCACTTT

j_call: TRBJ1-4
d_call: NA
clone_size: NA
v_call: TRBV3-1/TRBV3-2
cdr3_aa: CASSQDGEKLFF
cdr3_nt: TGTGCCAGCAGCCAAGACGGTGAAAAACTGTTTTTT

j_call: TRBJ2-1
d_call: NA
clone_size: NA
v_call: TRBV23-1
cdr3_aa: CASSQSNNEQFF
cdr3_nt: TGCGCCAGCAGTCAATCGAACAATGAGCAGTTCTTC

j_call: TRBJ2-3
d_call: TRBD2
clone_size: few
v_call: TRBV5-4
cdr3_aa: CASSLGAGGPADTQYF
cdr3_nt: TGTGCCAGCAGCTTGGGCGCGGGAGGGCCGGCAGATACGCAGTATTTT

j_call: TRBJ1-2
d_call: NA
clone_size: NA
v_call: TRBV5-6
cdr3_aa: CASSLLARAYGYTF
cdr3_nt: TGTGCCAGCAGCTTGTTGGCCAGGGCATATGGCTACACCTTC

j_call: TRBJ1-1
d_call: NA
clone_size: NA
v_call: TRBV19
cdr3_aa: CASSISRNNTEAFF
cdr3_nt: TGTGCCAGTAGTATCTCGCGGAATAACACTGAAGCTTTCTTT

j_call: TRBJ1-2
d_call: TRBD1
clone_size: NA
v_call: TRBV28
cdr3_aa: CASSSGGARNYGYTF
cdr3_nt: TGTGCCAGCAGTTCAGGGGGGGCCAGGAACTATGGCTACACCTTC

j_call: TRBJ1-2
d_call: NA
clone_size: once
v_call: TRBV11-2
cdr3_aa: CASSLGSGLNYGYTF
cdr3_nt: TGTGCCAGCAGCTTAGGGTCCGGGTTGAACTATGGCTACACCTTC

j_call: TRBJ2-7
d_call: NA
clone_size: NA
v_call: TRBV18
cdr3_aa: CASSPVEGEQYF
cdr3_nt: TGTGCCAGCTCACCAGTAGAAGGGGAGCAGTACTTC

j_call: TRBJ2-7
d_call: NA
clone_size: once
v_call: TRBV24-1
cdr3_aa: CATSDSDRPYEQYF
cdr3_nt: TGTGCCACCAGTGACTCAGACAGGCCCTACGAGCAGTACTTC

j_call: TRBJ1-6
d_call: NA
clone_size: NA
v_call: TRBV9
cdr3_aa: CASSVAGSNSPLHF
cdr3_nt: TGTGCCAGCAGCGTAGCGGGGAGTAATTCACCCCTCCACTTT

j_call: TRBJ2-5
d_call: NA
clone_size: NA
v_call: TRBV2
cdr3_aa: CASRGGGETQYF
cdr3_nt: TGTGCCAGCAGGGGGGGAGGTGAGACCCAGTACTTC

j_call: TRBJ2-1
d_call: NA
clone_size: NA
v_call: TRBV10-2
cdr3_aa: CASRGTPTPNEQFF
cdr3_nt: TGCGCCAGCCGTGGGACTCCCACCCCGAATGAGCAGTTCTTC

j_call: TRBJ2-7
d_call: NA
clone_size: few
v_call: TRBV3-1/TRBV3-2
cdr3_aa: CASSQDFAANEQYF
cdr3_nt: TGTGCCAGCAGCCAAGATTTCGCGGCAAACGAGCAGTACTTC

j_call: TRBJ2-1
d_call: NA
clone_size: once
v_call: TRBV11-3
cdr3_aa: CASSLAGKEQFF
cdr3_nt: TGTGCCAGCAGCTTAGCAGGGAAGGAGCAGTTCTTC

j_call: TRBJ2-1
d_call: TRBD2
clone_size: NA
v_call: TRBV7-2
cdr3_aa: CASRKGTTPLNEQFF
cdr3_nt: TGTGCCAGCCGCAAGGGGACTACCCCCCTCAATGAGCAGTTCTTC

j_call: TRBJ2-7
d_call: NA
clone_size: NA
v_call: TRBV6-6
cdr3_aa: CASSSSKGTYEQYF
cdr3_nt: TGTGCCAGCAGTTCCTCTAAAGGTACCTACGAGCAGTACTTC

j_call: TRBJ2-1
d_call: NA
clone_size: NA
v_call: TRBV4-1
cdr3_aa: CASSLSNGREAYNEQFF
cdr3_nt: TGCGCCAGCAGCCTGTCGAACGGGCGGGAAGCCTACAATGAGCAGTTCTTC

j_call: TRBJ1-2
d_call: TRBD1
clone_size: NA
v_call: TRBV7-2
cdr3_aa: CASSFFGQGANYGYTF
cdr3_nt: TGTGCCAGCAGCTTCTTTGGACAGGGAGCTAACTATGGCTACACCTTC

j_call: TRBJ1-5
d_call: NA
clone_size: NA
v_call: TRBV7-8
cdr3_aa: CASSLGLSPQPQHF
cdr3_nt: TGTGCCAGCAGCTTAGGTCTGAGTCCTCAGCCCCAGCATTTT